Here is one T cell receptor beta chain with its context. The antigen remains undetermined. These data originate in a study of T cells in localized non-small cell lung cancer. The method was immunoSEQ multiplex PCR; TCRdb's version includes in-frame clones alone and lacks a portion of them. Of fewer than 35,000 clones in the sample, around 93% are singletons; the top ten hold approximately 6%. General study results and limits: With higher T cell density in blood came longer overall survival. Out of the top 100 tumor clones, a median about 50 were seen in adjacent lung. Peak T cell clonality was found in uninvolved adjacent lung, exceeding tumor.

Here the sequenced sample was PBMCs, taken before any cancer treatment. The clonotype comes from a man aged 40-75 years with stage II lung adenocarcinoma.

CDR3: CASSLDLGLYEQYF. The CDR3 DNA reads TGTGCCAGCAGCTTAGACTTGGGCCTCTACGAGCAGTACTTC. J is TRBJ2-7 and V is TRBV7-2, with D hard to call. V was clipped by 1 base and J by 3 bases, with 10 bases between them. CDR1 and CDR2 (germline): SGHTA, FQGNSA. The CDR3 runs to 14 residues.